This T cell receptor (beta chain) emerged from a study of blood T cells in healthy people across ages. This clonotype was seen more than once but under ten times. The antigen remains unidentified. The use of a sample-barcoded 5' primer and a J-beta primer mix characterized a second PCR of about 6 to 11 cycles. Using its own MiXCR run on the 5' RACE reads, TCRdb lists one record per CDR3 protein. This sample has about 750,000 distinct CDR3 sequences, with less than 70% found just once. Regarding the study as a whole: Fewer expanded clones and more diversity marked long-lived versus aged donors. As age increased, TCR beta diversity per million T cells fell in a roughly linear fashion.

Source material: blood. The receptor comes from a man older than 75 in good health.

Here the CDR3 DNA reads TGTGCCAGCAGCTTAACACCCTTAGCGGGGGGGCAGTATTTT. Its translation: CASSLTPLAGGQYF. The chain uses TRBV7-3 and TRBJ2-3, with 10 bases fitting TRBD2. Trimming took 0 bases from V and 11 from J; bases not matched to a gene: 5. From germline, CDR1 is SGHTA and CDR2 FQGTGA. The CDR3 is made up of 14 amino acids.